Included here is one TCR beta chain sequence, with context. Its target is not known. The sample originates from a study of cytomegalovirus exposure and HLA in healthy donors. On the study more broadly: Clustering assigned approximately 78% of the roughly 420 genotyped donors to the Caucasian-associated ancestry cluster.

Both 60 Vbeta primers and 13 Jbeta primers went into the PCR. Clones were read by immunoSEQ multiplex PCR, and TCRdb kept only the in-frame ones, dropping some. Of under 200,000 clones in the sample, about four fifths were seen once. Findings and limits, study-wide: The study designated 150 or so TCR beta chains cytomegalovirus-associated. Most CMV-associated TCR beta chains appeared HLA-restricted in a later analysis.

V shed 2 bases and J shed 0 bases, with 11 bases lying between them. Germline-derived CDR1 and CDR2 are SEHNR and FQNEAQ (reference sequence). The CDR3 length is 16 residues. This sequence originates from a woman in her 30s in good health and CMV-seropositive. The gene calls are TRBV7-9 and TRBJ2-1; D is unresolved. Sequenced input: PBMCs. The DNA for the CDR3 is TGTGCCAGCAGCTTACTCTTAACGGGCTCCTACAATGAGCAGTTCTTC. Translation gives CASSLLLTGSYNEQFF.